This record covers a single T cell receptor beta chain. TCRdb's copy holds only in-frame clones and misses some; the assay was immunoSEQ multiplex PCR. This table has roughly 100,000 clones, 70% to 80% appearing once. This entry belongs to a study of blood T cell repertoires in COVID-19. Study overall: Acute and convalescent COVID-19 specimens originated in the United States, Italy and Spain. In each case, the material was cDNA or gDNA derived from T cells, B-cell-depleted T cells, or PBMCs.

Seattle cases were enrolled at active infection and followed longitudinally. The V segment lost 4 bases and the J segment 2 bases; nucleotides outside the gene matches: 10. This CDR3 is 16 amino acids long. In germline, CDR1 is SEHNR, CDR2 FQNEAQ (reference sequence). The source is a man older than 75 with COVID-19, enrolled during active disease. The material sequenced was peripheral blood. V is TRBV7-9 and J is TRBJ1-2; 7 nucleotides align to TRBD1. The CDR3 region has the DNA TGTGCCAGCAGCTCCCGGACAGGCCCAGAAAACTATGGCTACACCTTC. This codes for CASSSRTGPENYGYTF.